This TCR beta chain comes out of a study of T cells in Graves' hyperthyroidism and ophthalmopathy. The CDR3 is made up of 17 amino acids. CDR1 is SEHNR and CDR2 is FQNEAQ in the germline V gene (reference sequence). Trimming cost V 1 base and J 3 bases; bases outside gene matches: 8. This clonotype was recorded at least ten times. TCR beta CDR3 sequences were amplified from RNA transcripts. The HTBI primer set was used in a first-round RT-PCR of the TCR CDR3. TCRdb itself ran the multiplex PCR reads through MiXCR, one entry per CDR3 protein. The data hold 240,000 or so distinct CDR3 sequences, with roughly 17% observed a single time.

The clonotype was recovered from a woman between 18 and 29 years old with Graves' ophthalmopathy. This chain links TRBV7-9 with TRBJ2-5, with 10 bases lining up with TRBD2. The sequenced material came from blood. In DNA, the CDR3 is TGTGCCAGCAGCTTAGATGCGGCTAGCGGGGGAAAAGAGACCCAGTACTTC. This gives the protein CASSLDAASGGKETQYF.